What follows describes a single T cell receptor (beta chain). Its antigen is still unknown. CDR3 length equals 15 residues. CDR1 is MDHEN and CDR2 is SYDVKM in the germline V gene. V lost 2 bases to trimming and J lost 1 base, with 11 bases between them. These data come from a study of T cells in Graves' hyperthyroidism and ophthalmopathy. General study findings and limits: With a median lead of around 6.7 months before onset, the model predicted ophthalmopathy.

Using RNA transcripts as the source, TCR beta CDR3 regions were amplified. A first-round RT-PCR of the TCR CDR3 used the HTBI primer set. Using its own MiXCR run on the multiplex PCR reads, TCRdb lists one record per CDR3 protein. Among about 480,000 distinct CDR3 sequences listed, around 24% were seen once. The sequencing sample was made of blood. This chain links TRBV28 with TRBJ1-2, with D maybe TRBD1 (6 bases). The sequence was obtained from a woman in her 30s with Graves' ophthalmopathy. Here the CDR3 reads CASSLVGALNYGYTF. Written as DNA, the CDR3 is TGTGCCAGCAGTTTAGTGGGGGCCCTTAACTATGGCTACACCTTC.